A selection of T cell receptor beta chains follows, all from one sample in a study of T-cell memory formation after mild COVID-19. TCRdb ran MiXCR on the 5' RACE reads and lists one entry per CDR3 protein. The sample consists of around 300,000 distinct CDR3 sequences, 12% to 15% of them appearing once. Material for sequencing was PBMCs or a T cell subset sorted from them (not recorded which). The receptors were sampled from a young man who had mild COVID-19 (a few samples of this study predate the infection). Cell type and time point are not known. Both conserved end residues are part of each CDR3. The D gene is left open where the match is weak. Clone size is stated in some rows and not others, as once, few, many or a class when expanded.

>TRBJ2-2|.|few|TRBV6-6
CASSYPHQTNTGELFF
TGTGCCAGCAGTTATCCCCACCAAACTAACACCGGGGAGCTGTTTTTT
>TRBJ1-5|TRBD1|.|TRBV24-1
CATSDPSRGEQPQHF
TGTGCCACCAGTGATCCCAGCAGGGGGGAGCAGCCCCAGCATTTT
>TRBJ2-5|TRBD2|.|TRBV9
CASSVAAGGPLETQYF
TGTGCCAGCAGCGTAGCGGCGGGGGGGCCTTTGGAGACCCAGTACTTC
>TRBJ2-4|TRBD2|few|TRBV7-8
CASTPRRGGVEAKNIQYF
TGTGCCAGCACCCCGAGGCGGGGGGGCGTCGAAGCCAAAAACATTCAGTACTTC
>TRBJ2-3|.|.|TRBV12-3/TRBV12-4
CASSLGRSVDTQYF
TGTGCCAGCAGTTTAGGGCGGAGTGTAGATACGCAGTATTTT
>TRBJ2-1|.|.|TRBV6-2/TRBV6-3
CASSYGRRGLKREVDYNEQFF
TGTGCCAGCAGTTACGGTAGGCGGGGGCTAAAAAGGGAAGTGGATTACAATGAGCAGTTCTTC
>TRBJ1-3|.|many|TRBV7-6
CASSLGVTGNTIYF
TGTGCCAGCAGCTTGGGGGTGACTGGAAACACCATATATTTT
>TRBJ2-2|TRBD2|.|TRBV7-8
CASSLTRGGPGELFF
TGTGCCAGCAGCTTAACGCGGGGGGGCCCCGGGGAGCTGTTTTTT
>TRBJ1-1|.|many|TRBV18
CASSIQVNTEAFF
TGTGCCAGCTCAATACAAGTAAACACTGAAGCTTTCTTT
>TRBJ2-2|TRBD1|.|TRBV3-1
CASSQDRRDRGPSGELFF
TGTGCCAGCAGCCAAGACCGCCGGGACAGGGGGCCCTCAGGGGAGCTGTTTTTT
>TRBJ2-7|TRBD1|many|TRBV7-2
CASSLGTGGRQYF
TGTGCCAGCAGCTTGGGGACAGGGGGTAGGCAGTACTTC
>TRBJ1-6|.|few|TRBV6-5
CASSMGGNSPLHF
TGTGCCAGCAGTATGGGTGGTAATTCACCCCTCCACTTT
>TRBJ2-7|TRBD1|.|TRBV4-3
CASSQDKDRDEQYF
TGCGCCAGCAGCCAAGATAAGGACAGGGATGAGCAGTACTTC
>TRBJ2-3|.|few|TRBV7-3
CASSLTKASADTQYF
TGTGCCAGCAGCTTAACGAAGGCTAGCGCAGATACGCAGTATTTT
>TRBJ1-6|.|.|TRBV7-9
CASSLAKKPLHF
TGTGCCAGCAGCTTAGCTAAGAAGCCCCTCCACTTT
>TRBJ2-2|.|.|TRBV7-6
CASSYGPAHGELFF
TGTGCCAGCAGCTATGGACCCGCCCACGGGGAGCTGTTTTTT
>TRBJ2-3|.|many|TRBV20-1
CSALTQFLVNTQYF
TGCAGTGCACTGACACAGTTTCTTGTGAATACGCAGTATTTT
>TRBJ1-2|TRBD1|.|TRBV29-1
CSVEGARGGRNYGYTF
TGCAGCGTTGAAGGCGCCAGGGGGGGACGAAACTATGGCTACACCTTC
>TRBJ2-3|TRBD2|.|TRBV24-1
CATSDSPSAGKADTQYF
TGTGCCACCAGTGATTCCCCATCAGCGGGGAAGGCAGATACGCAGTATTTT
>TRBJ2-6|.|.|TRBV3-1
CASSQGGTPGANVLTF
TGTGCCAGCAGCCAGGGCGGGACGCCTGGGGCCAACGTCCTGACTTTC
>TRBJ2-3|TRBD2|many|TRBV10-3
CAISGSAGEGGLDTQYF
TGTGCCATCAGTGGATCAGCGGGAGAGGGGGGGCTGGATACGCAGTATTTT
>TRBJ2-7|TRBD2|.|TRBV20-1
CSARDAQLAGARFYEQYF
TGCAGTGCTAGAGATGCCCAACTAGCGGGGGCCCGGTTCTACGAGCAGTACTTC